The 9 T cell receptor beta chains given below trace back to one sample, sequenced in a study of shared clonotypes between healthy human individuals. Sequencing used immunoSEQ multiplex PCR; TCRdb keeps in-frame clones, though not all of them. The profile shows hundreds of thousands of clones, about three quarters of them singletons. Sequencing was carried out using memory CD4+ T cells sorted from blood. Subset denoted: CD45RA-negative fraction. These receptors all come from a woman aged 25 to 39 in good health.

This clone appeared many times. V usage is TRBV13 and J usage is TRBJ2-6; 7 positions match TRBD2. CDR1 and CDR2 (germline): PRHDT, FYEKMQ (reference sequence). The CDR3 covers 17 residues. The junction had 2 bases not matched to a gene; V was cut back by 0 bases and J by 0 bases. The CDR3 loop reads CASSLGGRASGANVLTF. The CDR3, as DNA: TGTGCCAGCAGCTTAGGGGGGAGGGCCTCTGGGGCCAACGTCCTGACTTTC.

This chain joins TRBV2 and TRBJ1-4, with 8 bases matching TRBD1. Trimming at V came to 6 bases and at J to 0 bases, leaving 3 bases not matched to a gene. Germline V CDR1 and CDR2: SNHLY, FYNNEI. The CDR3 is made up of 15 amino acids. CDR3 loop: CASRVQGATNEKLFF. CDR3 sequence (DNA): TGTGCCAGCAGAGTACAGGGGGCAACTAATGAAAAACTGTTTTTT.

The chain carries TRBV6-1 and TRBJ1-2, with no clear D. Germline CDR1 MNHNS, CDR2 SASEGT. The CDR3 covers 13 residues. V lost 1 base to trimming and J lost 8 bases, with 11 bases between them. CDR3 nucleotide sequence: TGTGCCAGCAGTGAAGGACTTCTATTCGGCTACACCTTC. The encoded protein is CASSEGLLFGYTF.

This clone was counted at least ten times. CDR3 sequence reads: CASSTGLWTEAFF. CDR3 nucleotide sequence: TGTGCCAGTAGTACAGGGTTGTGGACTGAAGCTTTCTTT. This sequence joins TRBV19 and TRBJ1-1; D perhaps matches TRBD1 (5 bases). The V and J ends lost 4 bases and 5 bases respectively, with 11 bases between them. Germline V gene lookup returns CDR1 LNHDA and CDR2 SQIVND (reference sequence). The CDR3 consists of 13 residues.

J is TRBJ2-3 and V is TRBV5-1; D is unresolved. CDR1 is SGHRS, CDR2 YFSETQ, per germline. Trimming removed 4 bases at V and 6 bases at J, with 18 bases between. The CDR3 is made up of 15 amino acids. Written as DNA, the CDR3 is TGCGCCAGCAGCCCATTAGTAGGTTCTTCGGATACGCAGTATTTT. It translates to CASSPLVGSSDTQYF.

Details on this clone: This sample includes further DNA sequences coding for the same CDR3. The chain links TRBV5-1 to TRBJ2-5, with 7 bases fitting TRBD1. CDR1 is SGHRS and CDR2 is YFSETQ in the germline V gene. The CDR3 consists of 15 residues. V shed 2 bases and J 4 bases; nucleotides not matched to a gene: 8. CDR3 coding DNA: TGCGCCAGCAGCTTACAGGGGCGTTTAAGAGAGACCCAGTACTTC. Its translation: CASSLQGRLRETQYF.

The CDR3 region is CASRAGHSNQPQHF. CDR3 in DNA: TGTGCCAGCAGGGCGGGACATAGCAATCAGCCCCAGCATTTT. The gene calls are TRBV6-1 and TRBJ1-5; the D gene is possibly TRBD1 (6 bases). There are 14 residues in the CDR3. Germline V gene lookup returns CDR1 MNHNS and CDR2 SASEGT. Between the trimmed V and J ends, which lost 6 bases and 0 bases, there was a span of 9 bases.

CDR3 nucleotides: TGTGCCAGCAGGGACAGGGGGCGTCTAGGCTACACCTTC. This sequence encodes CASRDRGRLGYTF. The chain carries TRBV28 and TRBJ1-2; 11 bases agree with TRBD1. The CDR3 extends over 13 amino acids. The ends lost 6 bases at V and 8 bases at J; junction bases unmatched: 5. Germline CDR1 is MDHEN and CDR2 is SYDVKM.

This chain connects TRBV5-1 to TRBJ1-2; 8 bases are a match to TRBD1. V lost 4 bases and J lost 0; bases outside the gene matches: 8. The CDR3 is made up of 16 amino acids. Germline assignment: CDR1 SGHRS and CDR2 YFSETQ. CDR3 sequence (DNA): TGCGCCAGCAGCATGGGTAACAGGGGGGCTAACTATGGCTACACCTTC. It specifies CASSMGNRGANYGYTF. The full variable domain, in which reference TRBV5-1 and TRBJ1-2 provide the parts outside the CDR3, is KAGVTQTPRYLIKTRGQQVTLSCSPISGHRSVSWYQQTPGQGLQFLFEYFSETQRNKGNFPGRFSGRQFSNSRSEMNVSTLELGDSALYLCASSMGNRGANYGYTFGSGTRLTVV.